Sequencing of this TCR beta chain was carried out in a study of cytomegalovirus exposure and HLA in healthy donors. For the study at large: A preliminary data release comprised tens of millions of unique TCRs obtained from HLA-typed donors. Regarding the study as a whole: Based on reports, TCR beta sequences accurately predicted HLA-A and HLA-B alleles for most subjects. With later analysis, a missense DCLRE1C variant became linked to TCR beta V- and J-gene trimming. Some public TCRs appeared in many individuals, while most sequences were rare.

As for this clone: Its antigen is not known.

The PCR made use of 60 Vbeta and 13 Jbeta primers. Data came from immunoSEQ multiplex PCR; TCRdb stores just in-frame clones and leaves some out. The table for this sample gives some 39,000 clones. Germline CDR1 and CDR2: KGHSH and LQKENI. This CDR3 comprises 16 residues. V gave up 0 bases and J gave up 3 bases, with 12 bases separating them. Sequencing used PBMCs. This TCR was sampled from a man aged 25-45 years in good health and CMV-seronegative. V usage is TRBV18 and J usage is TRBJ1-5, with D tentatively TRBD1 (6 bases). CDR3 DNA sequence: TGTGCCAGCTCACCACCACAGGGTACGGTCAATCAGCCCCAGCATTTT. Translation gives CASSPPQGTVNQPQHF. Looking up the rest from reference TRBV18 and TRBJ1-5 gives the full variable domain: NAGVMQNPRHLVRRRGQEARLRCSPMKGHSHVYWYRQLPEEGLKFMVYLQKENIIDESGMPKERFSAEFPKEGPSILRIQQVVRGDSAAYFCASSPPQGTVNQPQHFGDGTRLSIL.